This TCR beta chain was recorded in a study of blood T cell repertoires in COVID-19. Study-level information: Samples of COVID-19 (acute and convalescent) were obtained from the United States, Italy and Spain. Sample material is recorded as cDNA or gDNA derived from T cells, B-cell-depleted T cells, or PBMCs.

Here immunoSEQ multiplex PCR was the method, and the copy in TCRdb shows in-frame clones only, minus some. The sample has fewer than 250,000 clones, 80% seen once; the top ten hold about 6.9%. V lost 5 bases, J lost 1 base, and 10 bases stayed unmatched. The CDR3 is 16 residues long. CDR1 and CDR2 from the germline V gene are SNHLY and FYNNEI. The chain joins TRBV2 to TRBJ2-7; 8 positions match TRBD2. What was sequenced was peripheral blood. The clonotype originates from a man in his sixties with acute or convalescent COVID-19. The CDR3 sequence is CASSSLSGKGSYEQYF. The CDR3 DNA sequence: TGTGCCAGCAGTTCTCTTAGCGGGAAAGGGTCCTACGAGCAGTACTTC.